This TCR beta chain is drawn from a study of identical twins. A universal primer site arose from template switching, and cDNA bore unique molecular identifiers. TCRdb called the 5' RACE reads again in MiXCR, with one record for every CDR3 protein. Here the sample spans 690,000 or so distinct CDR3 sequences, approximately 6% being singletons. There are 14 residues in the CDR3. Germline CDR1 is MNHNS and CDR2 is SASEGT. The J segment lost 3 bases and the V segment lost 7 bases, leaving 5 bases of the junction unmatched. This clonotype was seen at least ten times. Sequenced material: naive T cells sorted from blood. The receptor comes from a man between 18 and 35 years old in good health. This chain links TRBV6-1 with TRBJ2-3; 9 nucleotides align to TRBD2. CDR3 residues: CASTVAGATDTQYF. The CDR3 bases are TGTGCCAGCACCGTAGCGGGAGCAACAGATACGCAGTATTTT.